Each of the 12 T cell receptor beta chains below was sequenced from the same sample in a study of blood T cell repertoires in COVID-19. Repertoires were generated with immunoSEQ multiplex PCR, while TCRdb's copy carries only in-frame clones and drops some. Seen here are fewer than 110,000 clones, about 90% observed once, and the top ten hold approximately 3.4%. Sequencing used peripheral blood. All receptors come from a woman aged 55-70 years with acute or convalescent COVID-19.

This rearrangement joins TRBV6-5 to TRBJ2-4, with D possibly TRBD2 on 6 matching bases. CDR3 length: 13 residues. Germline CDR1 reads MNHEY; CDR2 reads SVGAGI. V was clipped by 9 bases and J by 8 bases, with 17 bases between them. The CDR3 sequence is CASTTGSPDIQYF. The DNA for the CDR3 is TGTGCCAGTACTACCGGGAGTCCTGACATTCAGTACTTC.

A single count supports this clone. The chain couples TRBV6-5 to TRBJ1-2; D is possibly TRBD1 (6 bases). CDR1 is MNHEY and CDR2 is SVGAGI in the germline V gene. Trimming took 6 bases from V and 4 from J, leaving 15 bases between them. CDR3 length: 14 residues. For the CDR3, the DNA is TGTGCCAGCAGACGCCTGGACAGCCCCTATGGCTACACCTTC. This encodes CASRRLDSPYGYTF.

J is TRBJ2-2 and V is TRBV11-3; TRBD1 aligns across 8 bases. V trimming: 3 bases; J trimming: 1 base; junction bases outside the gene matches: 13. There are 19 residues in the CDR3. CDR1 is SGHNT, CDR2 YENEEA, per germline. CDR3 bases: TGTGCCAGCAGCTTGAGAGCAGGGGGCACCATTTTGAACACCGGGGAGCTGTTTTTT. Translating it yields CASSLRAGGTILNTGELFF.

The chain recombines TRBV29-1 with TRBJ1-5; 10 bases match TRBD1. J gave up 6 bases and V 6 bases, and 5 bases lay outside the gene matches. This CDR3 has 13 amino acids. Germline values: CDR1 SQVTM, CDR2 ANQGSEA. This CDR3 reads CSVGQGGSQPQHF. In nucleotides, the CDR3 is TGCAGCGTAGGACAGGGGGGAAGTCAGCCCCAGCATTTT. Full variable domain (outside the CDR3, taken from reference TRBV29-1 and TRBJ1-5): SAVISQKPSRDICQRGTSLTIQCQVDSQVTMMFWYRQQPGQSLTLIATANQGSEATYESGFVIDKFPISRPNLTFSTLTVSNMSPEDSSIYLCSVGQGGSQPQHFGDGTRLSIL.

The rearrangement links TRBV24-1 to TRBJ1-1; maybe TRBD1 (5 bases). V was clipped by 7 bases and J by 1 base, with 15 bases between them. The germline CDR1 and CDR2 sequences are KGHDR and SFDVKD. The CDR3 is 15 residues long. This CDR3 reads CATSPGGVGNTEAFF. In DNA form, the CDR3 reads TGTGCCACCAGCCCAGGAGGGGTAGGGAACACTGAAGCTTTCTTT.

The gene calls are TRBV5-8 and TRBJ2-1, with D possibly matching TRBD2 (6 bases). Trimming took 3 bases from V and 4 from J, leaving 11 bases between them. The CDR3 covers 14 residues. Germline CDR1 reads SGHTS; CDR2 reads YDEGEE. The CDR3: CASSSLSGYNEQFF. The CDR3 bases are TGTGCCAGCAGCTCCCTTAGCGGATACAATGAGCAGTTCTTC.

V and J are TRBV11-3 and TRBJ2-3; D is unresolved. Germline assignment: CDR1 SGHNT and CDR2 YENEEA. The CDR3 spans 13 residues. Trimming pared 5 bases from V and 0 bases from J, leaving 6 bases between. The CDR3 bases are TGTGCCAGCAGCCCTCCCAGCACAGATACGCAGTATTTT. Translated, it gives CASSPPSTDTQYF.

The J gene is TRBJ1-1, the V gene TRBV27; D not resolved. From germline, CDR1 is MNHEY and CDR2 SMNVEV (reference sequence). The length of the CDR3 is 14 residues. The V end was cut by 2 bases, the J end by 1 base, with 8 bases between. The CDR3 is CASSLDISNTEAFF. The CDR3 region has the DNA TGTGCCAGCAGTTTAGACATTTCGAACACTGAAGCTTTCTTT.

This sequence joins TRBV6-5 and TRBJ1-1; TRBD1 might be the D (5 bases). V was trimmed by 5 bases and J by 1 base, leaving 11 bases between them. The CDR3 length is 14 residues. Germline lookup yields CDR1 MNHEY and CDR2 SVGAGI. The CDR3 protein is CASSIGQTNTEAFF. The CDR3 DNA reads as TGTGCCAGCAGTATTGGACAAACGAACACTGAAGCTTTCTTT.

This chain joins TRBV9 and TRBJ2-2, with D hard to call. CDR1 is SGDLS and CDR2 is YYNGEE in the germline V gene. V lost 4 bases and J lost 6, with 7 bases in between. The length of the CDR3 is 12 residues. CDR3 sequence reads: CASSLRSGELFF. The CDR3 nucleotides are TGTGCCAGCAGCCTCCGTTCCGGGGAGCTGTTTTTT.

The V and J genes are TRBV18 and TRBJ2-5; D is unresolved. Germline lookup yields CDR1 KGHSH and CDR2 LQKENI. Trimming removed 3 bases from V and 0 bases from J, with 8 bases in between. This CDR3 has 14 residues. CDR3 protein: CASSPSRYQETQYF. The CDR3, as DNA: TGTGCCAGCTCACCTAGTAGATACCAAGAGACCCAGTACTTC.

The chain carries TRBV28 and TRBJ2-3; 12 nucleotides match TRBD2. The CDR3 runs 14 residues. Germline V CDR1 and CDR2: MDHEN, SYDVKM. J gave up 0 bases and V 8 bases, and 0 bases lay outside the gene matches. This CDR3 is CASGTSGSTDTQYF. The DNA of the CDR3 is TGTGCCAGCGGGACTAGCGGGAGCACAGATACGCAGTATTTT.